This TCR beta chain was captured by sequencing in a study of cytomegalovirus exposure and HLA in healthy donors. The overall study: In an early release, HLA-typed donors contributed 77 million or so unique TCR sequences.

Study-wide results and limits: An analysis that was carried out later associated approximately 15,000 TCR beta sequences with HLA alleles at 0.05 false discovery rate. The Asian-associated ancestry cluster reportedly had fewer N-insertions than the approximately 700-donor mean in a later analysis. Owing to their indistinguishability, certain V segments, notably TRBV6-2 and TRBV6-3, were excluded.

This clone has just a few counts. Antigen unknown. The V and J ends lost 5 bases and 5 bases, in that order; junction bases with no gene match: 4. Germline V gene data show CDR1 as SGHNT and CDR2 as YENEEA. The CDR3 has 13 amino acids. PCR primers comprised 60 Vbeta and 13 Jbeta primers. TCRdb's copy holds only in-frame clones and misses some; the assay was immunoSEQ multiplex PCR. The table lists over 80,000 clones, 65% to 85% of them singletons, with roughly 5% in the top ten. Sequencing used PBMCs. The V gene is TRBV11-3, the J gene TRBJ1-1, with 8 positions matching TRBD1. This clonotype was obtained from a man in his forties or fifties in good health and CMV-seropositive. Written as DNA, the CDR3 is TGTGCCAGCAGCCGGACAGGGCGGACTGAAGCTTTCTTT. This codes for CASSRTGRTEAFF.